This is a list of T cell receptor beta chains from one sample in a study of tissue T cells after allogeneic stem cell transplantation. Assay used: immunoSEQ multiplex PCR; TCRdb lists only in-frame clones, some missing. Among tens of thousands of clones listed, over 85% were seen once. The sequencing here drew on blood, taken before transplantation. Receptor source: a woman aged 40 to 75 who later had graft-versus-host disease after an allogeneic stem cell transplant. Each CDR3 is given with its conserved first and last residue. D genes are given only for firm matches. Clone size is stated in some rows and not others, as once, few, many or a class when expanded.

>TRBJ2-1|TRBD2|once|TRBV6-2/TRBV6-3
TGTGCCAGCAGCCCAAGACTAGCGGGAGGGCCCAGAGAGCAGTTCTTC
CASSPRLAGGPREQFF
>TRBJ2-1|TRBD2|.|TRBV9
TGTGCCAGCAGCGTAGCTGTTGCGGGAGGGGTCAATGAGCAGTTCTTC
CASSVAVAGGVNEQFF
>TRBJ2-5|.|.|TRBV28
TGTGCCAGCAGTCCCTGGGGCAGGGGTGAGGAGACCCAGTACTTC
CASSPWGRGEETQYF
>TRBJ2-3|.|.|TRBV6-5
TGTGCCAGTATCTCGCCCGGCACAGATACGCAGTATTTT
CASISPGTDTQYF
>TRBJ2-2|TRBD2|.|TRBV4-1
TGCGCCAGCAGCCACCGGACTAGCGGGAGTGGCACCGGGGAGCTGTTTTTT
CASSHRTSGSGTGELFF
>TRBJ1-1|.|.|TRBV6-5
TGTGCCAGCAGTTACGACGGGGGCTGGGGCACTGAAGCTTTCTTT
CASSYDGGWGTEAFF
>TRBJ2-3|.|.|TRBV27
TGTGCCAGCAGTCGGCAGGTGAGCACAGATACGCAGTATTTT
CASSRQVSTDTQYF
>TRBJ1-2|.|.|TRBV16
TGTGCCAGCAGCCAATCACTATACTACACCTTC
CASSQSLYYTF
>TRBJ1-5|.|.|TRBV28
TGTGCCAGCAGGGGGGAGGGAAGTGGCAATCAGCCCCAGCATTTT
CASRGEGSGNQPQHF
>TRBJ2-1|TRBD2|.|TRBV11-2
TGTGCCAGCAGCTTAGATCTCCCTAGCGGGAGGATTGAGCAGTTCTTC
CASSLDLPSGRIEQFF
>TRBJ1-1|.|.|TRBV4-3
TGCGCCAGCAGCCATCCTAGAGGGAACACTGAAGCTTTCTTT
CASSHPRGNTEAFF
>TRBJ1-6|.|once|TRBV5-1
TGCGCCAGCACCTTGGGAGGGAATTCACCCCTCCACTTT
CASTLGGNSPLHF
>TRBJ2-5|.|once|TRBV27
TGTGCCAGCAGGCGAGCCGAGACCCAGTACTTC
CASRRAETQYF
>TRBJ1-2|.|.|TRBV19
TGTGCCAGTAGATCGCTAGGTAACTATGGCTACACCTTC
CASRSLGNYGYTF
>TRBJ1-2|.|once|TRBV5-8
TGTGCCAACAACAGGGACAACTATGGCTACACCTTC
CANNRDNYGYTF
>TRBJ2-7|.|.|TRBV5-4
TGTGCCAGCAGCTCGGAACTCGCGTGGGAGCAGTACTTC
CASSSELAWEQYF
>TRBJ2-1|.|.|TRBV30
TGTGCCTGGCGCCTAGGAGTTGAGCAGTTCTTC
CAWRLGVEQFF
>TRBJ1-2|TRBD1|.|TRBV2
TGTGCCAGCAGCCACAGGGGGCGGTCTGATGGCTACACCTTC
CASSHRGRSDGYTF
>TRBJ1-3|.|.|TRBV28
TGTGCCAGCAGCCGACGACCCTTTCTCTCTGGAAACACCATATATTTT
CASSRRPFLSGNTIYF
>TRBJ2-7|.|.|TRBV6-2/TRBV6-3
TGTGCCAGCAGTTACCCGGCGGGGCCGGCGTACGAGCAGTACTTC
CASSYPAGPAYEQYF
>TRBJ1-5|.|.|TRBV28
TGTGCCAGCGTTGGGGGGGCCCCTCAGCCCCAGCATTTT
CASVGGAPQPQHF
>TRBJ2-3|TRBD1|.|TRBV7-8
TGTGCCAGCAGCAAGCAGACAGGGAAAAGCACAGATACGCAGTATTTT
CASSKQTGKSTDTQYF
>TRBJ1-6|.|.|TRBV5-4
TGTGCCAGCAGCTTGGATCCCGGTAGATCCTATAATTCACCCCTCCACTTT
CASSLDPGRSYNSPLHF
>TRBJ2-3|TRBD2|.|TRBV28
TGTGCCAGCAACCGGGACTACTTCACAGATACGCAGTATTTT
CASNRDYFTDTQYF
>TRBJ2-7|.|.|TRBV4-3
TGCGCCAGCAGCCAAGACCAGGCCTTCTCCTACGAGCAGTACTTC
CASSQDQAFSYEQYF
>TRBJ2-2|TRBD2|.|TRBV20-1
TGCAGTGCTAGTTTTAGCGGGATTAACACCGGGGAGCTGTTTTTT
CSASFSGINTGELFF
>TRBJ1-4|.|.|TRBV19
TGTGCCAGTAGTAGCGGAGAAAATGAAAAACTGTTTTTT
CASSSGENEKLFF
>TRBJ2-1|TRBD1|.|TRBV9
TGTGCCAGCACGATAGGGACAGTTTACAATGAGCAGTTCTTC
CASTIGTVYNEQFF
>TRBJ1-1|TRBD1|.|TRBV5-4
TGTGCCAGCAGCTTGGTCCCCCGGACAGGGGGCGGGATTGAAGCTTTCTTT
CASSLVPRTGGGIEAFF
>TRBJ2-4|.|.|TRBV19
TGTGCCAGTAGTATAGATTGGGGGAACATTCAGTACTTC
CASSIDWGNIQYF
>TRBJ2-7|.|.|TRBV5-1
TGCGCCAGCAGCTTGGTTTCAGGATCCTACGAGCAGTACTTC
CASSLVSGSYEQYF
>TRBJ2-7|TRBD1|.|TRBV2
TGTGCCAGCAGTGAGGGGGCGGGGACAGGGACCTACGAGCAGTACTTC
CASSEGAGTGTYEQYF
>TRBJ2-3|.|.|TRBV18
TGTGCCAGCTCACCACGTTTGACAGATACGCAGTATTTT
CASSPRLTDTQYF
>TRBJ2-1|TRBD2|.|TRBV5-6
TGTGCCAGCAGCCATAGCGGGGTCTACAATGAGCAGTTCTTC
CASSHSGVYNEQFF
>TRBJ2-5|.|.|TRBV29-1
TGCAGCGTTGAAGGGATCGCGGTGGAGACCCAGTACTTC
CSVEGIAVETQYF
>TRBJ1-2|TRBD1|.|TRBV30
TGTGCCTGGAGTCGACAGGGTGGGGGCTACACCTTC
CAWSRQGGGYTF
>TRBJ2-6|.|.|TRBV2
TGTGCCAGCAGCGGAATCTCTGGGGCCAACGTCCTGACTTTC
CASSGISGANVLTF
>TRBJ1-2|.|.|TRBV7-2
TGTGCCAGCAGCTTAGACATGGGGGATGGCTACACCTTC
CASSLDMGDGYTF
>TRBJ1-2|.|.|TRBV19
TGTGCCAGTAGTCGGACACCCAATACTAACTATGGCTACACCTTC
CASSRTPNTNYGYTF
>TRBJ2-1|TRBD2|.|TRBV19
TGTGCCAGTAGTATGCGCCACAGCGGGAGAATCAATGAGCAGTTCTTC
CASSMRHSGRINEQFF
>TRBJ2-3|TRBD1|.|TRBV14
TGTGCCAGCAGCCAGAGGACAGGGATTGGGGATACGCAGTATTTT
CASSQRTGIGDTQYF
>TRBJ2-5|.|.|TRBV5-6
TGTGCCAGCAGCTTGCCCCAAGAGACCCAGTACTTC
CASSLPQETQYF
>TRBJ2-7|.|medium-sized|TRBV10-3
TGTGCCATCAGAGACAGACCAGATAGCTCCTACGAGCAGTACTTC
CAIRDRPDSSYEQYF
>TRBJ1-1|.|.|TRBV11-3
TGTGCCAGCACCTCCCGGAGTCCCTCGACAGGGAACACTGAAGCTTTCTTT
CASTSRSPSTGNTEAFF
>TRBJ2-7|.|.|TRBV7-2
TGTGCCAGCAGCTCCTATCCAGGGGTCTCCTACGAGCAGTACTTC
CASSSYPGVSYEQYF
>TRBJ2-3|TRBD1|.|TRBV6-5
TGTGCCAGCAGAGTGGGACAGGGAACAGATACGCAGTATTTT
CASRVGQGTDTQYF
>TRBJ1-5|TRBD1|.|TRBV6-5
TGTGCCAGCAGGGGACAGGGCTCCGGTCAGCCCCAGCATTTT
CASRGQGSGQPQHF
>TRBJ1-5|.|.|TRBV2
TGTGCCAGCAGTGAAAACCCGGCGGTTAGCAATCAGCCCCAGCATTTT
CASSENPAVSNQPQHF
>TRBJ2-5|.|.|TRBV19
TGTGCCAGTAGTATAGGAGGAGGCGGGTACCAAGAGACCCAGTACTTC
CASSIGGGGYQETQYF
>TRBJ2-1|.|.|TRBV7-2
TGTGCCAGCAGCTCAACCGCGCTAAGGTCGGAGCAGTTCTTC
CASSSTALRSEQFF
>TRBJ2-1|.|.|TRBV7-2
TGTGCCACCACATCCTCCGGGACCCCCAACAATGAGCAGTTCTTC
CATTSSGTPNNEQFF
>TRBJ2-3|.|.|TRBV6-1
TGTGCCAGCAGTGAAGTGGGCGGGATCAGCACAGATACGCAGTATTTT
CASSEVGGISTDTQYF
>TRBJ2-7|TRBD2|.|TRBV7-2
TGTGCCAGCAGCTGGGGTAGCGGGGCAACCTACGAGCAGTACTTC
CASSWGSGATYEQYF